The rows below give T cell receptor beta chains drawn from one sample of a study of shared clonotypes between healthy human individuals. This table comes from immunoSEQ multiplex PCR, and its TCRdb copy is limited to in-frame clones, with some not included. The table includes 2 million to 2.5 million clones, 90% to 95% detected once. The sequencing sample was made of naive CD4+ T cells from PBMCs. These receptor sequences come from a man younger than 35 in good health. Some clones in this sample may be carry-over from other donors' samples. CDR3s include the opening cysteine and the closing phenylalanine or tryptophan. D genes are given only for firm matches. Not every row has a clone size; where given, it reads once, few, many or a size class.

CDR3 DNA	CDR3 protein	V gene	D gene	J gene	clone size
TGTGCCAGCAGTTTATTGGCTAGCGGGCGAAGGGTTCTAGATACGCAGTATTTT	CASSLLASGRRVLDTQYF	TRBV27	TRBD2	TRBJ2-3	.
TGTGCCAGCAGTTCCCCCGTTCCCGCCACCTACAATGAGCAGTTCTTC	CASSSPVPATYNEQFF	TRBV27	.	TRBJ2-1	few
TGTGCCAGCAGCTGGACAGCGGATATAGCCAAAAACATTCAGTACTTC	CASSWTADIAKNIQYF	TRBV7-2	.	TRBJ2-4	.
TGCGCCAGCAGCTTGACTAGAGGAGACACCGGGGAGCTGTTTTTT	CASSLTRGDTGELFF	TRBV5-1	.	TRBJ2-2	.
TGCGCCAGCAGCACGCACCCCGGGACCGCCCCTCTCGAGCAGTACTTC	CASSTHPGTAPLEQYF	TRBV5-1	.	TRBJ2-7	.
TGTGCCAGCAGTTTTCGGTCGGCAGTAAATCAGCCCCAGCATTTT	CASSFRSAVNQPQHF	TRBV28	.	TRBJ1-5	.
TGTGCCAGCAGCCACCCACCAGGGTACGAGCAGTACTTC	CASSHPPGYEQYF	TRBV4-2	.	TRBJ2-7	.
TGTGCCAGCAGCCCACTCCCAGGGCGGGACTATGGCTACACCTTC	CASSPLPGRDYGYTF	TRBV7-9	.	TRBJ1-2	.
TGTGCCAGCAGTTACAACCGGGGGGCGCTTACTGAAGCTTTCTTT	CASSYNRGALTEAFF	TRBV6-5	.	TRBJ1-1	.
TGCGCCAGCGTTGCCGGGACAGGGACCTACAATGAGCAGTTCTTC	CASVAGTGTYNEQFF	TRBV5-1	TRBD1	TRBJ2-1	.
TGTGCCAGCAGTTGGGTGGGGTGGGGGTTAGACTATGGCTACACCTTC	CASSWVGWGLDYGYTF	TRBV28	.	TRBJ1-2	.
TGTGCCTGCAAGGTGTTATGGGACAGCCCCACAGATACGCAGTATTTT	CACKVLWDSPTDTQYF	TRBV30	TRBD1	TRBJ2-3	.
TGTGCCAGCAGCCGATCAAACACCATATATTTT	CASSRSNTIYF	TRBV4-2	.	TRBJ1-3	.
TGTGCCAGCTCAGGGACAGCGAACACAGATACGCAGTATTTT	CASSGTANTDTQYF	TRBV18	TRBD1	TRBJ2-3	.
TGTGCCAGCAGCAAGACTAGGTCGGAGACCCAGTACTTC	CASSKTRSETQYF	TRBV6-1	.	TRBJ2-5	.
TGTGCCAGCAGTGAATACAGGGGGCTTAGGGGCACCGGGGAGCTGTTTTTT	CASSEYRGLRGTGELFF	TRBV2	TRBD1	TRBJ2-2	.
TGTGCCAGCAGTTACTCCGAACTACGACCAGAGCAGTTCTTC	CASSYSELRPEQFF	TRBV6-6	.	TRBJ2-1	.
TGTGCCAGCAGCTTAAGGGTGACCCGAGGGGAGACCCAGTACTTC	CASSLRVTRGETQYF	TRBV7-2	.	TRBJ2-5	.
TGTGCCAGCAGCTTAGCTCAGCGGTACGAGCAGTACTTC	CASSLAQRYEQYF	TRBV7-2	.	TRBJ2-7	.
TGCGCCAGCAGCTCCCCCTCGGGGCCCACCGGGGAGCTGTTTTTT	CASSSPSGPTGELFF	TRBV5-1	.	TRBJ2-2	.
TGTGCCAGCAGCCCGGGACTAGCTATCCACGAGCAGTACTTC	CASSPGLAIHEQYF	TRBV5-4	TRBD2	TRBJ2-7	once
TGTGCCAGCAGCTTAGGACAGGGGGCGCAAAATGAGCAGTTCTTC	CASSLGQGAQNEQFF	TRBV7-2	TRBD1	TRBJ2-1	.
TGTGCCAGCAGCTTGGTAGGGGGGAGCTATGGCTACACCTTC	CASSLVGGSYGYTF	TRBV5-4	.	TRBJ1-2	.
TGTGCCAGCAGCCAGAGCTCTGGGGCCAACGTCCTGACTTTC	CASSQSSGANVLTF	TRBV7-9	.	TRBJ2-6	.
TGTGCCAGCAACCCGGACAGTTCCTCCTACGAGCAGTACTTC	CASNPDSSSYEQYF	TRBV2	.	TRBJ2-7	.
TGTGCCAGCACCCGTGTAGGGGGCTCTGGAAACACCATATATTTT	CASTRVGGSGNTIYF	TRBV28	.	TRBJ1-3	.
TGTGCCATCAGTGGAGACTCGGGGGTGGGTGAGCAGTTCTTC	CAISGDSGVGEQFF	TRBV10-3	.	TRBJ2-1	.